This TCR beta chain was recovered during a study of a mutant IDH1 vaccine in newly diagnosed glioma. About the research overall: Most had both radiotherapy and temozolomide beforehand; others had only one.

Details on this clone: Antigen specificity is unknown.

Time point meaning: week 47, end of study. Vaccine doses each comprised 300 ug of mutant IDH1 20-mer peptide, with topical imiquimod. TCRdb's copy holds only in-frame clones and misses some; the assay was immunoSEQ multiplex PCR. Among 60,000 to 70,000 clones listed, 80% to 85% were seen once. Germline lookup yields CDR1 MNHEY and CDR2 SMNVEV (reference sequence). The CDR3 spans 17 residues. V lost 8 bases and J lost 1, with 23 bases in between. This sequence was found in a man aged 30-40 years with glioma. The source material was PBMCs, sampled from a glioma patient whose treatment included an IDH1 peptide vaccine. The V and J genes are TRBV27 and TRBJ1-2; D may be TRBD1 (6 bases). CDR3 nucleotide sequence: TGTGCCAGCGGCTCTCGAACAGGGAGGTTTGTTAACTATGGCTACACCTTC. It encodes CASGSRTGRFVNYGYTF.